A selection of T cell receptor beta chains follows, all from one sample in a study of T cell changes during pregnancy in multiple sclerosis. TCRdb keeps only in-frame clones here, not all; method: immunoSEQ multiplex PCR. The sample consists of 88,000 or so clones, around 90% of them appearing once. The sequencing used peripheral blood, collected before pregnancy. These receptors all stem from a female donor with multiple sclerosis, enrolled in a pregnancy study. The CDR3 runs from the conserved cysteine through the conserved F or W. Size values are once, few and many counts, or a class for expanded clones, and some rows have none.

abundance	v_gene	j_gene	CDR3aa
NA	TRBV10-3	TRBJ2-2	CAITTSGRAQTGELFF
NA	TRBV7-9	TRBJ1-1	CASSQTGAFNTEAFF
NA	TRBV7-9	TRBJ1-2	CASSLVGDGYTF
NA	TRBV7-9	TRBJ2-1	CASSPSPIAGAREQFF
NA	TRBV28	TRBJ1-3	CASIAGNTIYF
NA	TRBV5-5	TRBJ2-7	CASSSESTSGRYEQYF
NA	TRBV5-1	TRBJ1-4	CASSFGETNEKLFF
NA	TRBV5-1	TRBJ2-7	CASSLEGVEQYF
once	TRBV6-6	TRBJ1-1	CASSLGGDTEAFF
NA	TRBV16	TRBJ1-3	CASSQWQGKNTIYF
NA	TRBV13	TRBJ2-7	CASSFGSGTTYEQYF
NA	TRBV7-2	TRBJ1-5	CASSSDNQPQHF
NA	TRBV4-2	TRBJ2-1	CASSQDGGTASYNEQFF
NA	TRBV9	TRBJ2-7	CASSAGFEQYF
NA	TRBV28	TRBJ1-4	CASTNPPGNEKLFF
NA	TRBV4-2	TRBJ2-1	CASSQTDAGRYNEQFF
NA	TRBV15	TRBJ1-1	CATSRAELGNTEAFF
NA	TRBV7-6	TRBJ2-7	CASSLSGSYEQYF
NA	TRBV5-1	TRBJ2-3	CASSWGLDSTDTQYF
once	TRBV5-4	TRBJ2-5	CASSKDRVETQYF
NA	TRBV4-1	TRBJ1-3	CASSQDRGGPGNTIYF
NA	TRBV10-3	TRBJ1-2	CAISEQGKDYGYTF
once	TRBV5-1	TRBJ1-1	CASSSGQGSEAFF
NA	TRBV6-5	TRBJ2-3	CASSSPERGGDTQYF
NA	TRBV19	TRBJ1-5	CASSGRGAENQPQHF
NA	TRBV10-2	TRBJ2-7	CASSELRDSTYEQYF
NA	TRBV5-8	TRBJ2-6	CASSTGQVASGANVLTF
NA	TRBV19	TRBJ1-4	CASIPTAGSNEKLFF
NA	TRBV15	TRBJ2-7	CATSSGGLNEQYF
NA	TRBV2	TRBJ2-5	CASRPPPSGQETQYF
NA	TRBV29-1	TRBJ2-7	CSVQTSGRAWEEQYF
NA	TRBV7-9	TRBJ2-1	CASSTYDRGEQFF